This T cell receptor beta chain was sequenced during a study of T cell responses to AZD1222 COVID-19 vaccine. This CDR3 has 16 amino acids. V shed 0 bases and J shed 4 bases, with 14 bases lying between them. Germline V gene data show CDR1 as MNHEY and CDR2 as SVGEGT. The data were produced by immunoSEQ multiplex PCR, yet TCRdb's version contains in-frame clones alone and is incomplete. The sample holds about 160,000 clones, approximately 91% seen once. Second-dose timings of about 4 or about 12 weeks were pooled. Points from the study as a whole: Of the AZD1222 recipients, only five to seven were seropositive at baseline. Donors in the cohort were predominantly white British and more often female, and clonal diversity was possibly underestimated. Vaccine-related CD4 TCRs covered spike, predominating at 160-218 and 743-854.

Turning to this clone: As yet, its antigen is unknown.

The sequences come from peripheral blood, collected 28 days after the second AZD1222 dose. The rearrangement uses TRBV6-2 or TRBV6-3 and TRBJ2-3, with D perhaps TRBD2 (6 bases). The clonotype comes from an adult who received the AZD1222 COVID-19 vaccine. CDR3 bases: TGTGCCAGCAGTTACTCACCGGGAGACCCTGCAGATACGCAGTATTTT. Its protein is CASSYSPGDPADTQYF.